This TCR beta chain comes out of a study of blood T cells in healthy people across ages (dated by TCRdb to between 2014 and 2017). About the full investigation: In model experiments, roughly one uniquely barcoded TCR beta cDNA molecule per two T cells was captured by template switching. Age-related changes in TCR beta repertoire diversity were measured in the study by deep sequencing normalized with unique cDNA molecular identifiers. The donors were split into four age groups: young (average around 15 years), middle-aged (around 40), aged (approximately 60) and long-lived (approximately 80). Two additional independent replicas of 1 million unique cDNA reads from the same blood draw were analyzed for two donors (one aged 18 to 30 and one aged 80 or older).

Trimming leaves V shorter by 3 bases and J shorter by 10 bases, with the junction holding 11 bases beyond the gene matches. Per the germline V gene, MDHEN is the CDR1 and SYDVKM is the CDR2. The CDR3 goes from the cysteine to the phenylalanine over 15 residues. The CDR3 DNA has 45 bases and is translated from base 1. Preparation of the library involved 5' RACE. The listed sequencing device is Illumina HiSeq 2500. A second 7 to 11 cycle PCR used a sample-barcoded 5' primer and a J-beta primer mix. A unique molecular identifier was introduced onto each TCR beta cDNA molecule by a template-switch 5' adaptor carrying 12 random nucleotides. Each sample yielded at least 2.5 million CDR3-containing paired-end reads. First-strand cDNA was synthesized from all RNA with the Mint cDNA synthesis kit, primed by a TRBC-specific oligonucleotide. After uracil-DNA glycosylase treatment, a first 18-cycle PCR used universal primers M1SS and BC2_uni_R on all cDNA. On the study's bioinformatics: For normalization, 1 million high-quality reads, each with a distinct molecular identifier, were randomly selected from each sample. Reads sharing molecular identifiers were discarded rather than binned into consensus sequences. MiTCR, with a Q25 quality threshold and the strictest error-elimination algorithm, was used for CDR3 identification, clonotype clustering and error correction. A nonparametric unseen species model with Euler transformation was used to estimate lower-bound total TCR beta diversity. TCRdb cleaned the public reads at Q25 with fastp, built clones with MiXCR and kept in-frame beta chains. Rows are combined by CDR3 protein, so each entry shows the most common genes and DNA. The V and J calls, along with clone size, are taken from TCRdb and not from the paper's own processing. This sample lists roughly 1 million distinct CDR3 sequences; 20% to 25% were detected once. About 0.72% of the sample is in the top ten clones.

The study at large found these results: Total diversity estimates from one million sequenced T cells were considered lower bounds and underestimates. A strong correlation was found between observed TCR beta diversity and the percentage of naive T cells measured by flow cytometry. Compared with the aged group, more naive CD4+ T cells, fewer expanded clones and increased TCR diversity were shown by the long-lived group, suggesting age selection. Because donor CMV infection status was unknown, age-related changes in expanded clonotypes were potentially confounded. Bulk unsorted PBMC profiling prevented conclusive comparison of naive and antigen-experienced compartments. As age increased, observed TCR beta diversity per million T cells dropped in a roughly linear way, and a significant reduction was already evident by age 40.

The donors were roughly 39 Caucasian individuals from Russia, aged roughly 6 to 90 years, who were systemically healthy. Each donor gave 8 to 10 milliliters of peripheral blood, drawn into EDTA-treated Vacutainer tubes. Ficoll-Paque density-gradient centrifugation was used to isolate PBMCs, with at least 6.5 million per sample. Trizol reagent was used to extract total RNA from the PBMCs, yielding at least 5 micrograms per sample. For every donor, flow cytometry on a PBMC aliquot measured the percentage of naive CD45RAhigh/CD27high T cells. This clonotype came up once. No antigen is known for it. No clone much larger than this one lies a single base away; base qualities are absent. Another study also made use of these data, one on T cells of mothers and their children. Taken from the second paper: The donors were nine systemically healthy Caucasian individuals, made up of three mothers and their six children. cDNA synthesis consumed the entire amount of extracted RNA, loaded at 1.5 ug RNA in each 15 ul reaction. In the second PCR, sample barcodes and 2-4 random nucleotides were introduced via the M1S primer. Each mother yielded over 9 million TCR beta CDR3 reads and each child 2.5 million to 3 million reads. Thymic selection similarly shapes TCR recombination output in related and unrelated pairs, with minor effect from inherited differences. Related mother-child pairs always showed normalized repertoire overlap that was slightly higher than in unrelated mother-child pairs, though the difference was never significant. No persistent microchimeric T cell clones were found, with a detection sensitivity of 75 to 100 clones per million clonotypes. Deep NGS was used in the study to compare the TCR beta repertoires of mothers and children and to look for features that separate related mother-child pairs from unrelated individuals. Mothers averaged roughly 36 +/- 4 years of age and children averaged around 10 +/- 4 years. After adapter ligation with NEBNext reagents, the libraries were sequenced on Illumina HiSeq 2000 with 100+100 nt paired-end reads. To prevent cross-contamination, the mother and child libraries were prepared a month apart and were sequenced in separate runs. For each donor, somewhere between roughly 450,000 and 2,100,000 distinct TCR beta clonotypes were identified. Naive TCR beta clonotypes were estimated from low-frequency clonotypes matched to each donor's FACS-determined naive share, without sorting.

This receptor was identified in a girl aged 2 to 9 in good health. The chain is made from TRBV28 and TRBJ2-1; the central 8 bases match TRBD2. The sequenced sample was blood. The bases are TGTGCCAGCAGTTTCCTTTTCGGGAGGGCGCAGGAGCAGTTCTTC. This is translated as CASSFLFGRAQEQFF.